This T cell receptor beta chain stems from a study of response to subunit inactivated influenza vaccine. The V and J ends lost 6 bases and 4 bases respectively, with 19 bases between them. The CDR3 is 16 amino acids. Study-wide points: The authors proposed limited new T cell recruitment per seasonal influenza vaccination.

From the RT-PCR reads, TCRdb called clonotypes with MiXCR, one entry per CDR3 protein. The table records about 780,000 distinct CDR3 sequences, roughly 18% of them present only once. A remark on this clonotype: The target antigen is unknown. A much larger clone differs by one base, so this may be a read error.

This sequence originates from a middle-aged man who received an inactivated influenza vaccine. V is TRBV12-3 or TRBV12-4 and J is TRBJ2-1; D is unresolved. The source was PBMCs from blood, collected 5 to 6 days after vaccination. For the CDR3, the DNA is TGTGCCAGCAGCCCGGCTGACTGGGCCCTTTACAATGAGCAGTTCTTC. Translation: CASSPADWALYNEQFF.